Shown below are 27 T cell receptor beta chains from a single sample sequenced in a study of blood T cell repertoires in COVID-19. Only in-frame clones appear in the TCRdb table, and some are missing; sequencing was by immunoSEQ multiplex PCR. Of 200,000 or so clones listed, approximately 89% were seen once; the top ten hold about 3.5%. Sequenced material: PBMCs or T cells enriched from blood (not recorded which). All receptors derive from a woman younger than 45 who had been exposed to COVID-19.

In DNA, the CDR3 is TGTGCCAGCAGCTTCGGACTTACGGAGGCCGGGGAGCTGTTTTTT. Encoded protein: CASSFGLTEAGELFF. The rearrangement uses TRBV7-2 and TRBJ2-2, with D possibly matching TRBD2 (5 bases). Trimming stripped 3 bases from V and 6 bases from J, with 14 bases between. The CDR3 has 15 residues. Germline V CDR1 and CDR2: SGHTA, FQGNSA.

This clone was detected ten times or more. The rearrangement uses TRBV6-5 and TRBJ1-5, with 7 bases that match TRBD1. Germline CDR1 MNHEY, CDR2 SVGAGI. Losses at the gene ends were 0 bases for V and 4 bases for J; bases not matched to a gene: 3. The CDR3 consists of 15 residues. The CDR3 region is CASSYSDRANQPQHF. The CDR3 DNA follows: TGTGCCAGCAGTTACTCCGACAGGGCGAATCAGCCCCAGCATTTT.

The rearrangement uses TRBV6-1 and TRBJ2-1; 8 nucleotides line up with TRBD2. Germline-derived CDR1 and CDR2 are MNHNS and SASEGT. The junction had 9 bases not matched to a gene; V was cut back by 2 bases and J by 6 bases. This CDR3 is built from 16 residues. In DNA form, the CDR3 reads TGTGCCAGCAGTGAAAGACCCAGCGGGGGAACCAATGAGCAGTTCTTC. Protein product: CASSERPSGGTNEQFF.

The chain joins TRBV11-2 to TRBJ1-6, with 7 bases that match TRBD1. Trimming cost V 0 bases and J 6 bases; bases outside gene matches: 8. The CDR3 runs 17 residues. Germline CDR1 is SGHAT and CDR2 is FQNNGV. CDR3 sequence reads: CASSLEQGRLLNSPLHF. For the CDR3, the DNA is TGTGCCAGCAGCTTAGAACAGGGGAGACTTCTTAATTCACCCCTCCACTTT.

This chain joins TRBV19 and TRBJ1-4, with D unresolved. The CDR3 loop spans 15 amino acids. Deletions cut 7 bases from V and 8 bases from J, with 20 bases between. The V gene's germline CDR1 is LNHDA and CDR2 SQIVND (reference sequence). CDR3 in amino acids: CASTTRGGPGEKLFF. The CDR3 nucleotides are TGTGCCAGTACCACCCGGGGAGGCCCGGGGGAAAAACTGTTTTTT.

This chain joins TRBV30 and TRBJ2-1, with TRBD2 identical over 9 bases. V lost 5 bases to trimming and J lost 16 bases; unmatched junction nucleotides: 12. CDR1 is GTSNPN, CDR2 SVGIG, per germline (reference sequence). This CDR3 contains 12 residues. CDR3 residues: CAWCKGTSLLFF. DNA for the CDR3: TGTGCCTGGTGTAAGGGGACTAGCTTACTTTTCTTC.

The chain uses TRBV27 and TRBJ2-7; 10 nucleotides align to TRBD2. Germline loops: CDR1 MNHEY, CDR2 SMNVEV (reference sequence). V was clipped by 4 bases and J by 6 bases; unmatched bases: 15. This CDR3 has 17 residues. CDR3 region: CASSSPRKSGRAGEQYF. CDR3 coding DNA: TGTGCCAGCAGTTCCCCCCGGAAAAGCGGGAGGGCGGGCGAGCAGTACTTC.

This chain uses TRBV5-6 with TRBJ2-3, with TRBD2 matching 11 bases. The CDR3 consists of 15 residues. Germline V gives CDR1 SGHDT, CDR2 YYEEEE. The V segment lost 4 bases and the J segment 1 base; nucleotides outside the gene matches: 2. This chain's CDR3 is CASSPGLAGTDTQYF. The CDR3 coding sequence is TGTGCCAGCAGCCCGGGACTAGCGGGCACAGATACGCAGTATTTT.

The rearrangement joins TRBV4-1 to TRBJ1-2, with D possibly matching TRBD1 (6 bases). V was cut by 3 bases and J by 7 bases, with 9 bases left in between. CDR3 size: 12 residues. In germline, CDR1 is MGHRA, CDR2 YSYEKL. CDR3 coding DNA: TGCGCCAGCAGCCAGGGGACAACTGGCTACACCTTC. It codes for CASSQGTTGYTF.

The V and J genes are TRBV6-6 and TRBJ2-5; no reliable D call. V lost 4 bases and J lost 2, with 5 bases in between. The CDR3 has 12 amino acids. Germline V gives CDR1 MNHNY, CDR2 SVGAGI (reference sequence). The CDR3 reads CASSLTQETQYF. DNA of the CDR3: TGTGCCAGCAGTTTAACTCAAGAGACCCAGTACTTC.

The gene calls are TRBV6-5 and TRBJ1-1, with D hard to call. V dropped 2 bases and J dropped 4 bases, with 8 bases sitting between them. Germline lookup yields CDR1 MNHEY and CDR2 SVGAGI. The CDR3 runs 13 residues. CDR3 sequence reads: CASSYGEGTEAFF. The DNA for the CDR3 is TGTGCCAGCAGTTACGGGGAGGGCACTGAAGCTTTCTTT.

This chain connects TRBV5-1 to TRBJ2-7; TRBD1 aligns across 11 bases. The ends lost 7 bases at V and 5 bases at J; junction bases unmatched: 8. CDR3 length: 14 amino acids. Germline CDR1 is SGHRS and CDR2 is YFSETQ. Written as DNA, the CDR3 is TGCGCCAGCGGAACCGGGACAGGGGGTAACGAGCAGTACTTC. As protein: CASGTGTGGNEQYF.

The chain combines TRBV19 with TRBJ2-6; the D gene is possibly TRBD2 (5 bases). This CDR3 comprises 14 residues. V shed 5 bases and J shed 0 bases, with 5 bases lying between them. The germline gives CDR1 LNHDA, CDR2 SQIVND (reference sequence). The CDR3 sequence is CASSEGSGANVLTF. Here the CDR3 DNA reads TGTGCCAGTAGTGAGGGCTCTGGGGCCAACGTCCTGACTTTC.

This chain uses TRBV9 with TRBJ2-5; 9 bases are shared with TRBD2. Trimming at V came to 0 bases and at J to 0 bases, leaving 6 bases not matched to a gene. Germline CDR1 is SGDLS and CDR2 is YYNGEE. The CDR3 is made up of 17 amino acids. The CDR3 DNA is TGTGCCAGCAGCGTAGGAATAGCGGGAGCGTACCAAGAGACCCAGTACTTC. Its translation: CASSVGIAGAYQETQYF.

The chain has TRBV6-2 or TRBV6-3 and TRBJ2-1, with TRBD2 identical over 10 bases. CDR3 length: 20 amino acids. With 2 bases clipped from V and 8 bases from J, the junction kept 21 bases outside the gene matches. The germline V gene has CDR1 MNHEY and CDR2 SVGEGT. CDR3 region: CASSYTQGEISGRKMDEQFF. In DNA form, the CDR3 reads TGTGCCAGCAGTTACACACAGGGGGAAATTAGCGGGAGGAAAATGGATGAGCAGTTCTTC.

The rearrangement uses TRBV5-4 and TRBJ2-7; tentatively, D is TRBD1 (6 bases). Per germline, CDR1 SGHNT and CDR2 YYREEE (reference sequence). The CDR3 is 15 residues long. The V end lost 3 bases, the J end lost 4 bases, and 17 bases lay between the germline ends. The DNA of the CDR3 is TGTGCCAGCAGCTCCGACGGACAGAGCCTTTACGAGCAGTACTTC. As protein: CASSSDGQSLYEQYF. Together with reference TRBV5-4 and TRBJ2-7, the CDR3 gives the full variable domain: ETGVTQSPTHLIKTRGQQVTLRCSSQSGHNTVSWYQQALGQGPQFIFQYYREEENGRGNFPPRFSGLQFPNYSSELNVNALELDDSALYLCASSSDGQSLYEQYFGPGTRLTVT.

This clone was counted once. V and J are TRBV12-5 and TRBJ2-7; 9 bases line up with TRBD1. After removal of 5 bases from V and 5 bases from J, the junction contained 4 bases not matched to a gene. The CDR3 sequence is 13 residues long. Per the germline V gene, CDR1 is LGHNT and CDR2 is FRNRAP. CDR3 protein: CASGPWTGDEQYF. CDR3 nucleotide sequence: TGTGCTAGTGGTCCCTGGACAGGGGACGAGCAGTACTTC.

This chain joins TRBV5-1 and TRBJ1-3; 9 positions match TRBD1. The length of the CDR3 is 17 residues. Germline V gene lookup returns CDR1 SGHRS and CDR2 YFSETQ. V lost 4 bases to trimming and J lost 0 bases; unmatched junction nucleotides: 8. CDR3 amino acids: CASSVTGGGSSGNTIYF. As DNA, the CDR3 is TGCGCCAGCAGCGTAACAGGGGGCGGCAGCTCTGGAAACACCATATATTTT. Full variable domain (outside the CDR3, taken from reference TRBV5-1 and TRBJ1-3): KAGVTQTPRYLIKTRGQQVTLSCSPISGHRSVSWYQQTPGQGLQFLFEYFSETQRNKGNFPGRFSGRQFSNSRSEMNVSTLELGDSALYLCASSVTGGGSSGNTIYFGEGSWLTVV.

This clone has a single count. V usage is TRBV27 and J usage is TRBJ1-6; D is perhaps TRBD1 (5 bases). V was cut by 5 bases and J by 5 bases, with 10 bases left in between. The length of the CDR3 is 14 residues. Germline V lookup: CDR1 MNHEY, CDR2 SMNVEV (reference sequence). Here the CDR3 DNA reads TGTGCCAGCAGTCCTACAGGAAATAATTCACCCCTCCACTTT. This codes for CASSPTGNNSPLHF.

The CDR3 protein is CASSLLATINTGELFF. CDR3 bases: TGTGCCAGCAGCCTCCTAGCGACCATCAACACCGGGGAGCTGTTTTTT. J is TRBJ2-2 and V is TRBV7-9; D may be TRBD2 (6 bases). The CDR3 runs 16 residues. Trimming stripped 5 bases from V and 2 bases from J, with 15 bases between. Germline assignment: CDR1 SEHNR and CDR2 FQNEAQ (reference sequence).

The rearrangement joins TRBV9 to TRBJ2-7, with D possibly matching TRBD1 (5 bases). Trimming pared 0 bases from V and 1 base from J, leaving 17 bases between. The CDR3 consists of 17 residues. Germline CDR1 and CDR2: SGDLS and YYNGEE. CDR3 coding DNA: TGTGCCAGCAGCGTAGGGGGTATGGGGCCCGGTTCCTACGAGCAGTACTTC. Translating it yields CASSVGGMGPGSYEQYF.

V is TRBV2 and J is TRBJ2-7; TRBD2 agrees at 9 bases. This CDR3 is built from 15 residues. V was pared by 1 base and J by 2 bases, with 3 bases of the junction left unmatched. CDR1 is SNHLY, CDR2 FYNNEI, per germline. For the CDR3, the DNA is TGTGCCAGCAGTGAAGGACTAGCGGAGGCCTACGAGCAGTACTTC. As protein: CASSEGLAEAYEQYF.

This sequence joins TRBV20-1 and TRBJ2-7, with D possibly being TRBD1 (6 bases). CDR1 is DFQATT, CDR2 SNEGSKA, per germline (reference sequence). V lost 3 bases and J lost 3, with 9 bases in between. The CDR3 is 12 amino acids. The CDR3 spells CSASLRGYEQYF. CDR3 in DNA: TGCAGTGCTAGTCTCAGGGGCTACGAGCAGTACTTC.

The chain recombines TRBV7-3 with TRBJ2-2, with TRBD1 matching over 7 bases. This CDR3 is built from 14 residues. In germline, CDR1 is SGHTA, CDR2 FQGTGA. The V gene end was trimmed by 3 bases and the J gene end by 4 bases; junction bases not matched to a gene: 2. CDR3 sequence (DNA): TGTGCCAGCAGCTTGACAGGGAGCACCGGGGAGCTGTTTTTT. Its protein is CASSLTGSTGELFF.

The rearrangement uses TRBV30 and TRBJ1-6; D gene ambiguous. Trimming left V 1 base short and J 5 bases short, with 6 bases between. CDR3 length: 13 amino acids. Germline V gene lookup returns CDR1 GTSNPN and CDR2 SVGIG (reference sequence). The CDR3 region has the DNA TGTGCCTGGAGTGGCAGTAATAATTCACCCCTCCACTTT. Encoded protein: CAWSGSNNSPLHF. Supplemented by reference TRBV30 and TRBJ1-6, the full variable domain reads SQTIHQWPATLVQPVGSPLSLECTVEGTSNPNLYWYRQAAGRGLQLLFYSVGIGQISSEVPQNLSASRPQDRQFILSSKKLLLSDSGFYLCAWSGSNNSPLHFGNGTRLTVT.

The chain is built from TRBV9 and TRBJ1-3; 8 positions match TRBD1. Germline CDR1 SGDLS, CDR2 YYNGEE. Germline trimming cut 0 bases from V and 2 bases from J; bases unmatched to any gene: 1. This CDR3 spans 15 amino acids. CDR3 in amino acids: CASSVAGGPGNTIYF. Written as DNA, the CDR3 is TGTGCCAGCAGCGTAGCAGGGGGCCCTGGAAACACCATATATTTT.

The chain recombines TRBV7-3 with TRBJ2-1; the match to TRBD2 covers 11 bases. Germline CDR1 reads SGHTA; CDR2 reads FQGTGA. The V segment lost 5 bases and the J segment 7 bases; nucleotides outside the gene matches: 22. The CDR3 has 20 residues. The DNA for the CDR3 is TGTGCCAGCAGCCCAAAGGTCACTAGCGGGAGCCGTTGGGATAGGAATGAGCAGTTCTTC. This translates into CASSPKVTSGSRWDRNEQFF.